A selection of T cell receptor gamma chains follows, all from one sample in a study of gamma-delta T cells after stem cell transplantation. TCRdb called clones anew from the RT-PCR reads with CATT. Here the sample spans 1,500 to 2,000 gamma-chain clones, 18% being singletons. Sequencing was carried out using gamma-delta T cells. These receptors were taken from a human donor. It is not recorded whose cells these are; they may come from a transplant donor. Both conserved end residues are trimmed from each CDR3. Not all rows give a size; the values are once, few, many and, for expanded clones, a class.

V,J,size,CDR3
TRGV3,TRGJ1/TRGJ2,medium-sized,ATWDRPILYYKKL
TRGV5,TRGJ1/TRGJ2,large,ATWRGKGYYKKL
TRGV4,TRGJ1/TRGJ2,medium-sized,ATWEDSLYYKKL
TRGV3,TRGJ1/TRGJ2,medium-sized,ATWDRLSYKKL
TRGV3,TRGJ1/TRGJ2,NA,ATWGGLSRKKL
TRGV3,TRGJ1/TRGJ2,few,ATWDRLCYKKL
TRGV4,TRGJ1/TRGJ2,few,ATWDAPGGDYKKL
TRGV4,TRGJ1/TRGJ2,NA,ATWDGPHYYKKL
TRGV3,TRGJ1/TRGJ2,NA,ATWDRQYYKKL
TRGV8,TRGJ1/TRGJ2,medium-sized,ATWDTKSDKKL
TRGV9,TRGJ1/TRGJ2,few,ALWEVQPHYYKKL
TRGV9,TRGJ1/TRGJ2,large,ALWEGVYYKKL
TRGV3,TRGJ1/TRGJ2,medium-sized,ATWDRPDYYKKL
TRGV9,TRGJP,large,ALWEVRELGKKIKV
TRGV3,TRGJP2,large,ATWDRRRDWIKT
TRGV9,TRGJ1/TRGJ2,few,ALWENYKKL
TRGV4,TRGJ1/TRGJ2,large,ATWDYYKKL
TRGV3,TRGJ1/TRGJ2,NA,ATWDRLGYKKL
TRGV3,TRGJP2,large,ATWDSLYSSDWIKT
TRGV4,TRGJP2,few,ATWDGPGWGSDWIKT
TRGV2,TRGJ1/TRGJ2,few,ATWDGQYKKL
TRGV4,TRGJ1/TRGJ2,NA,ATWDGPGSYYKKL
TRGV5,TRGJ1/TRGJ2,few,AANYYKKL
TRGV4,TRGJP2,few,ATWDVSNWIKT
TRGV2,TRGJP2,few,ATWASDWIKT
TRGV2,TRGJP2,large,ATWDGRSDWIKT
TRGV2,TRGJ1/TRGJ2,NA,ATWDGLGKL
TRGV8,TRGJ1/TRGJ2,NA,ATWDTYKKL
TRGV3,TRGJ1/TRGJ2,few,ATWDGTYYKKL
TRGV9,TRGJP,medium-sized,ALWVQELGKKIKV
TRGV5,TRGJ1/TRGJ2,medium-sized,ATWDRWNYYKKL
TRGV3,TRGJ1/TRGJ2,large,ATWAPYYKKL
TRGV4,TRGJP1,few,ATWDVYTGWFKI
TRGV4,TRGJ1/TRGJ2,NA,ATWYGPPPSNYYKKL
TRGV4,TRGJ1/TRGJ2,few,ATWDGRDSNYYKKL
TRGV8,TRGJ1/TRGJ2,medium-sized,ATWDRRGYKKL
TRGV4,TRGJP2,NA,ATWVLGSDRIKT
TRGV9,TRGJP,NA,ALWEVAQELGKKIRV
TRGV3,TRGJ1/TRGJ2,large,ATWDSSDYYKKL
TRGV9,TRGJ1/TRGJ2,large,ALWEVLLYYKKL
TRGV3,TRGJ1/TRGJ2,few,ATWDPPYYKKL
TRGV4,TRGJ1/TRGJ2,large,ATWDEIPYYYKKL
TRGV4,TRGJ1/TRGJ2,large,ATWVYYKKL
TRGV4,TRGJ1/TRGJ2,few,ATWDGIMGKKL
TRGV2,TRGJ1/TRGJ2,NA,ATWDRPRPKNYYKKL